This T cell receptor beta chain originates from a study of T cell responses to AZD1222 COVID-19 vaccine (dated by TCRdb to about 2021). For context, the study as a whole: Because spike-specific TCR depth and breadth did not differ between the two schedules, AZD1222 recipients who got a second dose at roughly 4 weeks were pooled with those who got a second dose at roughly 12 weeks. A total of approximately 240 trial participants underwent TCR sequencing, of whom approximately 200 had received two doses of AZD1222 and 26 had received two doses of the MenACWY control vaccine. Trial participants were enrolled by age into subgroups of 18-55, 56-69 and 70-plus years, and roughly 150, 30 and 60 TCR-sequenced participants, respectively, were included in these subgroups. The research as a whole found: Because no samples from the day 14 peak response were available, repertoires could be characterized only after the peak T cell response. Reportedly, close to half of the unique spike-specific TCRs recognized epitopes lying outside the regions that are mutated in the B.1.351 and B.1.1.7 variants. After two AZD1222 doses, both the breadth and the depth of spike-specific TCRs were significantly higher than at day 0 and than in MenACWY recipients. Participants were mostly white British, with more females than males. The authors suggested clonal diversity may have been underestimated. Conclusions about previously exposed vaccinees were limited because only six AZD1222 recipients were SARS-CoV-2 seropositive at baseline. In the small 56-69-year group, the increase in depth fell short of significance, most likely because of low power. The whole spike protein was spanned by vaccine-associated CD4 TCRs, and dominant responses were seen in regions 160-218 and 743-854.

V loses 4 bases at its end and J loses 5 bases; junction bases beyond the gene matches: 6. Inclusive of the bounding cysteine and phenylalanine, the CDR3 is 15 residues long. Of all the DNA, just the CDR3 is kept, 45 bases in frame from base 1. CDR1 and CDR2 are read off the germline V gene as SGHRS and YFSETQ. The time point tag for this specimen amounts to: baseline before first vaccination. Vaccinee samples were obtained from the UK trials COV001 and COV002, which included a single-blind randomized controlled phase 2/3 trial of AZD1222 (ChAdOx1 nCoV-19) in healthy adults. For TCRbeta chain sequencing, PBMC samples from trial participants were taken at day 0 and at day 28 after the second dose. The CDR3 regions of human TCRbeta chains were analyzed by immunosequencing. In the source study's methods: Repertoire TCRs were matched against a reference library of SARS-CoV-2-specific TCRs generated with the MIRA antigen-specificity platform. Breadth was defined as the fraction of unique TCRs that were SARS-CoV-2-associated. Depth was defined as the fraction of total T cells that were SARS-CoV-2-associated. Using the MIRA data, each spike-specific TCR was mapped to the spike region that the TCR reacts to and placed in a CD4 or CD8 class. Log10-transformed breadth and depth values were compared by one-way ANOVA with Sidak's multiple comparisons tests. TCRdb retrieved this table from immuneACCESS and kept in-frame rearrangements only. Not all clones are present; in checked studies, unresolved V genes account for under half, and no reason is known for the remainder. From that table come the V and J calls and clone size; the DNA was used to work out D and trimming. In this sample the table shows tens of thousands of clones, more than 85% of which occur a single time. The ten biggest clones cover about 5.2% of the sample.

In regard to this clone: This receptor's antigen is unknown. Per-nucleotide qualities are absent, and no much larger clonotype sits a single base away.

The V gene is TRBV5-1 and the J gene is TRBJ1-4, with 9 junctional bases fitting TRBD1. The source material was peripheral blood, sampled on day 0 of AZD1222 vaccination. This sequence was found in an adult in good health. Here is the DNA: TGCGCCAGCAGCGCCTACAGGGGGCGGAATGAAAAACTGTTTTTT. Its translation is CASSAYRGRNEKLFF.